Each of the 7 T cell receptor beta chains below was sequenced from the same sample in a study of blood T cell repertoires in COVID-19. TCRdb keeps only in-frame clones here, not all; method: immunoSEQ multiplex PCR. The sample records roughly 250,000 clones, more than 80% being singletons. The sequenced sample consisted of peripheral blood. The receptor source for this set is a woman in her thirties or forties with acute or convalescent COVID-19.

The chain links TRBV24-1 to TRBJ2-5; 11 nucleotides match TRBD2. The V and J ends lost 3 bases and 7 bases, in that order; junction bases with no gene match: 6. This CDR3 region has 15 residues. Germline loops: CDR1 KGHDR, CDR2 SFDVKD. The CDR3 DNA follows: TGTGCCACCAGTGATCTAGCGGGGGGATCTGCGACCCAGTACTTC. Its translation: CATSDLAGGSATQYF.

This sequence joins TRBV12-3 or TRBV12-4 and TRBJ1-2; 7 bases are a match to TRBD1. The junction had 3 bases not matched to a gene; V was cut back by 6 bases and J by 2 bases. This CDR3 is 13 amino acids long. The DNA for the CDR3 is TGTGCCAGCAGGAGGGGACAGAACTATGGCTACACCTTC. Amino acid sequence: CASRRGQNYGYTF.

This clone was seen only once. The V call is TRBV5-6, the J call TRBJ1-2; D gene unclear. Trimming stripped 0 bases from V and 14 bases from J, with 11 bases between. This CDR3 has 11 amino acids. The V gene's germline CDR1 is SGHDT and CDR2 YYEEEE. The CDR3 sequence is CASSLAEGRTF. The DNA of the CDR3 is TGTGCCAGCAGCTTGGCCGAGGGCAGGACCTTC.

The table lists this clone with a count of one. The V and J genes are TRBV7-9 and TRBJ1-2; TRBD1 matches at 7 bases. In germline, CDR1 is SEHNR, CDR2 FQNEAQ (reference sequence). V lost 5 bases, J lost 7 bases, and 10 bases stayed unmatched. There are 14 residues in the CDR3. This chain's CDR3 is CASSIGQGGVGYTF. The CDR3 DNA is TGTGCCAGCAGCATAGGGCAGGGGGGAGTTGGCTACACCTTC. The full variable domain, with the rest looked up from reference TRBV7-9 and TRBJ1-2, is DTGVSQNPRHKITKRGQNVTFRCDPISEHNRLYWYRQTLGQGPEFLTYFQNEAQLEKSRLLSDRFSAERPKGSFSTLEIQRTEQGDSAMYLCASSIGQGGVGYTFGSGTRLTVV.

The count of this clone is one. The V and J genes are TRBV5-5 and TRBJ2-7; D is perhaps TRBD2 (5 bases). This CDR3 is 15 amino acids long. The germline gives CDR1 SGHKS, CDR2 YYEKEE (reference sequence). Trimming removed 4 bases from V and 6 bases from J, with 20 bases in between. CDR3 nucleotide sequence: TGTGCCAGCAGCCTGGTTGGGCGGGCTGCGGGCGAGCAGTACGTC. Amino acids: CASSLVGRAAGEQYV.

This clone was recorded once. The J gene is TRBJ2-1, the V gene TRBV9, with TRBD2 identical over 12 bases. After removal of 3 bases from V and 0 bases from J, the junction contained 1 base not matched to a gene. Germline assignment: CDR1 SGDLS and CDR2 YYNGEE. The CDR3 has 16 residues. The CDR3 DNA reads TGTGCCAGCAGCGGACTAGCGGGGGACTCCTACAATGAGCAGTTCTTC. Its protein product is CASSGLAGDSYNEQFF.

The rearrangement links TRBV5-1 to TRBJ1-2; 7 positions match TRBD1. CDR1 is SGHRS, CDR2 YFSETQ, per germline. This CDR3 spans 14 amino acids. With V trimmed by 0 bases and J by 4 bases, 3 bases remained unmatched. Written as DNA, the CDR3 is TGCGCCAGCAGCTTGGGGGACAGCGCCTATGGCTACACCTTC. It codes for CASSLGDSAYGYTF.